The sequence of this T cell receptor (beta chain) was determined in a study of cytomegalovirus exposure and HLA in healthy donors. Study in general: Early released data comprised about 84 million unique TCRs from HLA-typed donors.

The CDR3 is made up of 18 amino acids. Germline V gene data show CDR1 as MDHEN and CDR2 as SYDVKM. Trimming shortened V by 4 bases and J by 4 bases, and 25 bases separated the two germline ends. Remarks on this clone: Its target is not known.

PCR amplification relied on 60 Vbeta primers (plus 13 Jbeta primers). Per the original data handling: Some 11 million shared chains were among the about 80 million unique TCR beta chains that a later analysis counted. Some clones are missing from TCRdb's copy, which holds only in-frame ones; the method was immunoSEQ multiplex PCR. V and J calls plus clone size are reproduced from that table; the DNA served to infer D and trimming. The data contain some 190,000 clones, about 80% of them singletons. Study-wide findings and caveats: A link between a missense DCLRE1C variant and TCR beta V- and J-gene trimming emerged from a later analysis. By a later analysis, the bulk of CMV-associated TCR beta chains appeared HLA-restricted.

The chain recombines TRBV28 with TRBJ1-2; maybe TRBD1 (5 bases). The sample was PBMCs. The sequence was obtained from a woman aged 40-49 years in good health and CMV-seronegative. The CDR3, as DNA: TGTGCCAGCAGTTCAGTGGGGGACTCCTTATGGACCTTCTATGGCTACACCTTC. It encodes CASSSVGDSLWTFYGYTF.